This T cell receptor (beta chain) was profiled in a study of blood T cell repertoires in COVID-19. About the research overall: Donors in the United States, Italy and Spain gave samples during acute or convalescent COVID-19. PBMCs, B-cell-depleted T cells, or T cells provided the cDNA or gDNA that made up the material.

The V end lost 0 bases, the J end lost 9 bases, and 18 bases lay between the germline ends. The CDR3 totals 15 residues. From germline, CDR1 is SGHRS and CDR2 YFSETQ. The protocol was immunoSEQ multiplex PCR, while the TCRdb copy is restricted to in-frame clones and leaves out a portion. The repertoire holds 200,000 to 300,000 clones, roughly 86% seen once, with about 3.3% in the top ten. Source material: PBMCs or T cells enriched from blood (not recorded which). This sequence was found in a woman between 40 and 55 years old with acute COVID-19. V usage is TRBV5-1 and J usage is TRBJ2-5; D call uncertain. Here the CDR3 reads CASSLAPTGLESQYF. The CDR3 bases are TGCGCCAGCAGCTTGGCCCCGACGGGTCTGGAGTCCCAGTACTTC.